This TCR beta chain was documented in a study of blood T cell repertoires in COVID-19. Here immunoSEQ multiplex PCR was the method, and the copy in TCRdb shows in-frame clones only, minus some. There are approximately 230,000 clones in the sample; about nine tenths occur only once, and less than 2% lies in the top ten. Germline V CDR1 and CDR2: MRHNA, SNTAGT. Deletions cut 7 bases from V and 5 bases from J, with 35 bases between. The CDR3 totals 20 residues. The receptor's source is a man between 40 and 49 years old who had recovered from COVID-19. The sequenced sample consisted of PBMCs or T cells enriched from blood (not recorded which). The chain recombines TRBV6-4 with TRBJ2-5; TRBD1 might be the D (6 bases). CDR3 DNA: TGTGCCAGCATACAACAGGGTAGGCGTTGGCGTCGAACCCCAAGTGAGACCCAGTACTTC. It codes for CASIQQGRRWRRTPSETQYF.